This T cell receptor (beta chain) emerged from a study of T cell repertoires in cytomegalovirus infection. Study overall: CMV infection together with matching HLA type was indicated by public TCR beta signatures. Study-wide results and caveats: What dominated the ex vivo response were HLA-C-restricted CMV-specific TCR beta clonotypes. Identification of carriers of CMV plus the relevant HLA was achieved through cumulative public TCR beta family frequency.

TCRdb reprocessed the reads with MiXCR, giving one entry per CDR3 protein. The sample comprises 250,000 to 300,000 distinct CDR3 sequences, roughly 25% of which are singletons, and more than 11% rests with the top ten. The ends were cut back, 0 bases at V and 3 bases at J, with 4 bases in the middle. The CDR3 is 13 residues long. Germline lookup yields CDR1 KGHSH and CDR2 LQKENI. A note on this clonotype: What it recognizes is unknown.

The receptor was derived from a human donor in good health (CMV status not recorded). Some clones in this sample may be carry-over from other donors' samples. The gene calls are TRBV18 and TRBJ2-3; no definite D call. The sample consisted of PBMCs. CDR3 coding DNA: TGTGCCAGCTCACCACCTGAGACAGATACGCAGTATTTT. It specifies CASSPPETDTQYF.